This T cell receptor (beta chain) comes out of a study of blood T cell repertoires in COVID-19. Study as a whole: Sample material is recorded as cDNA or gDNA derived from T cells, B-cell-depleted T cells, or PBMCs.

Method: immunoSEQ multiplex PCR; TCRdb's copy keeps in-frame clones and lacks some. This table has fewer than 300,000 clones, roughly 93% appearing once. This clone was detected a few times. The sequence was collected from a woman aged 40 to 49 with acute COVID-19. The sample consisted of PBMCs or T cells enriched from blood (not recorded which).

The CDR3 reads CASSLRQGGSYGYTF. CDR3 coding DNA: TGTGCCAGCAGCCTTAGACAGGGGGGGAGCTATGGCTACACCTTC. The rearrangement links TRBV7-9 to TRBJ1-2, with 9 bases fitting TRBD1. The CDR3 consists of 15 residues. J lost 4 bases, V lost 5 bases, and 8 bases had no gene match. Germline CDR1 and CDR2: SEHNR and FQNEAQ (reference sequence).